The 29 T cell receptor beta chains below were found in one sample sequenced in a study of T cell responses to AZD1222 COVID-19 vaccine. TCRdb's table, derived via immunoSEQ multiplex PCR, lists solely in-frame clones and lacks some. The sample yields more than 95,000 clones, roughly 85% seen once. The source material was peripheral blood, sampled 28 days after the second AZD1222 dose. These receptors all come from an adult who received the AZD1222 COVID-19 vaccine.

J is TRBJ1-2 and V is TRBV19, with 8 bases matching TRBD1. The CDR3 sequence is 15 residues long. Losses at the gene ends were 4 bases for V and 6 bases for J; bases not matched to a gene: 10. CDR1 is LNHDA and CDR2 is SQIVND in the germline V gene (reference sequence). CDR3 nucleotide sequence: TGTGCCAGTAGTACTAGGAGGACAGGGTTCCATGGCTACACCTTC. Amino acids: CASSTRRTGFHGYTF.

The chain links TRBV5-1 to TRBJ2-4; 8 nucleotides match TRBD1. CDR3 size: 16 residues. Germline V gene lookup returns CDR1 SGHRS and CDR2 YFSETQ. V was pared by 0 bases and J by 2 bases, with 4 bases of the junction left unmatched. The CDR3: CASSLAGQGPKNIQYF. DNA for the CDR3: TGCGCCAGCAGCTTGGCCGGACAGGGTCCCAAAAACATTCAGTACTTC.

The chain employs TRBV12-5 and TRBJ1-1; TRBD1 matches 8 bases. Germline V gene sequence: CDR1 LGHNT, CDR2 FRNRAP. This CDR3 has 14 residues. Trimming at V came to 5 bases and at J to 11 bases, leaving 13 bases not matched to a gene. CDR3 in amino acids: CASGASGGTGYAFF. CDR3 sequence (DNA): TGTGCTAGTGGTGCCTCAGGGGGCACAGGGTACGCTTTCTTT.

The V call is TRBV6-1, the J call TRBJ1-1, with no clear D. V shed 3 bases and J shed 1 base, with 12 bases lying between them. This CDR3 has 15 residues. The germline CDR1 and CDR2 sequences are MNHNS and SASEGT. Here the CDR3 reads CASSDTLQRNTEAFF. CDR3 nucleotide sequence: TGTGCCAGCAGTGATACGTTACAGCGGAACACTGAAGCTTTCTTT.

The CDR3 DNA reads as TGTGCCAGCAGCCAAGGGGCGGACTATGGCTACACCTTC. Amino acid sequence: CASSQGADYGYTF. This chain joins TRBV3-1 (or the pseudogene TRBV3-2) and TRBJ1-2; D remains ambiguous. V lost 1 base to trimming and J lost 3 bases, with 6 bases between them. This CDR3 is built from 13 residues. Per germline, CDR1 LGHDT and CDR2 YNNKEL (reference sequence).

The chain recombines TRBV7-9 with TRBJ1-2; D remains ambiguous. Trimming removed 0 bases from V and 8 bases from J, with 13 bases in between. The CDR3 consists of 14 residues. Per germline, CDR1 SEHNR and CDR2 FQNEAQ (reference sequence). As DNA, the CDR3 is TGTGCCAGCAGCTTAGCCGGAGGGTCGGGGGGCTACACCTTC. Encoded protein: CASSLAGGSGGYTF.

This chain links TRBV5-4 with TRBJ2-1; 7 bases fit TRBD2. This CDR3 is built from 14 residues. Germline-derived CDR1 and CDR2 are SGHNT and YYREEE (reference sequence). After removal of 4 bases from V and 9 bases from J, the junction contained 10 bases not matched to a gene. For the CDR3, the DNA is TGTGCCAGCAGCCAGGCCGGGACTACGGGTGAGCAGTTCTTC. Its protein product is CASSQAGTTGEQFF. Filled out from reference TRBV5-4 and TRBJ2-1, the complete variable domain reads ETGVTQSPTHLIKTRGQQVTLRCSSQSGHNTVSWYQQALGQGPQFIFQYYREEENGRGNFPPRFSGLQFPNYSSELNVNALELDDSALYLCASSQAGTTGEQFFGPGTRLTVL.

The chain links TRBV10-3 to TRBJ2-7; 10 nucleotides match TRBD1. CDR1 and CDR2 from the germline V gene are ENHRY and SYGVKD. J was trimmed by 1 base and V by 7 bases; bases with no gene match: 1. This CDR3 has 13 amino acids. The CDR3 sequence is CAIKGQGSYEQYF. DNA for the CDR3: TGTGCCATCAAGGGACAGGGGTCCTACGAGCAGTACTTC.

The chain couples TRBV29-1 to TRBJ2-7; D perhaps matches TRBD1 (5 bases). CDR1 is SQVTM and CDR2 is ANQGSEA in the germline V gene. Trimming removed 4 bases from V and 6 bases from J, with 13 bases in between. The CDR3 is 12 residues long. CDR3 coding DNA: TGCAGCGTTGGTTGGGGCTTCCGCGAGCAGTACTTC. Translation gives CSVGWGFREQYF.

In its sample, this clone was seen once. The V gene is TRBV3-1 (or the pseudogene TRBV3-2), the J gene TRBJ2-2; D is perhaps TRBD2 (5 bases). Germline V gene sequence: CDR1 LGHDT, CDR2 YNNKEL (reference sequence). The CDR3 is 13 residues long. Trimming stripped 5 bases from V and 6 bases from J, with 10 bases between. The CDR3: CASSSRGPGELFF. CDR3 in DNA: TGTGCCAGCAGCTCGAGAGGGCCCGGGGAGCTGTTTTTT.

This chain uses TRBV24-1 with TRBJ2-2; D not resolved. Germline CDR1 KGHDR, CDR2 SFDVKD. The CDR3 sequence is 13 residues long. The V and J ends lost 4 bases and 4 bases respectively, with 6 bases between them. The CDR3 sequence: CATSEVITGELFF. The CDR3 DNA reads as TGTGCCACCAGTGAGGTCATCACCGGGGAGCTGTTTTTT.

This clone was detected only once. An end of the junction differs from the germline gene, which may be a read error. This sequence joins TRBV25-1 and TRBJ1-1; D remains ambiguous. The CDR3 sequence is 12 residues long. The germline gives CDR1 MGHDK, CDR2 SYGVNS. CDR3 bases: TGTGCCAGCTCGGTCGAGAACACTGAATCTTTCTTT. Amino acid sequence: CASSVENTESFF. Using reference TRBV25-1 and TRBJ1-1 for the parts outside the CDR3, the full variable domain is EADIYQTPRYLVIGTGKKITLECSQTMGHDKMYWYQQDPGMELHLIHYSYGVNSTEKGDLSSESTVSRIRTEHFPLTLESARPSHTSQYLCASSVENTESFFGQGTRLTVV.

This rearrangement joins TRBV5-4 to TRBJ2-7, with 7 bases lining up with TRBD2. J gave up 1 base and V 2 bases, and 6 bases lay outside the gene matches. Germline values: CDR1 SGHNT, CDR2 YYREEE (reference sequence). The CDR3 extends over 15 amino acids. The CDR3 bases are TGTGCCAGCAGCTTAGGGTGGGGGGGATCCTACGAGCAGTACTTC. It codes for CASSLGWGGSYEQYF.

The sample holds one count of this clone. The CDR3 region is CASSHYSGANTGELFF. The DNA of the CDR3 is TGTGCCAGCAGCCATTATAGCGGGGCGAACACCGGGGAGCTGTTTTTT. The V gene is TRBV7-2, the J gene TRBJ2-2; 8 bases are shared with TRBD2. The CDR3 runs to 16 residues. With V trimmed by 5 bases and J by 0 bases, 5 bases remained unmatched. Germline CDR1 and CDR2: SGHTA and FQGNSA.

The chain is built from TRBV11-1 and TRBJ2-5, with 14 positions matching TRBD2. The CDR3 is 16 amino acids. Germline V gives CDR1 SGHAT, CDR2 FQDESV (reference sequence). V shed 0 bases and J 3 bases; nucleotides not matched to a gene: 0. Written as DNA, the CDR3 is TGTGCCAGCAGCTTAGCGGGACTAGCGGGGGAAGAGACCCAGTACTTC. This encodes CASSLAGLAGEETQYF.

The chain uses TRBV6-6 and TRBJ1-2; possible D gene TRBD1, 5 bases. The germline V gene encodes CDR1 MNHNY and CDR2 SVGAGI (reference sequence). CDR3 length equals 17 residues. Trimming shortened V by 5 bases and J by 8 bases, and 27 bases separated the two germline ends. The CDR3 is CASSLRFDWGQGVGYTF. CDR3 nucleotide sequence: TGTGCCAGCAGTCTGAGGTTCGACTGGGGCCAGGGAGTCGGCTACACCTTC.

The chain combines TRBV28 with TRBJ1-5; maybe TRBD1 (5 bases). The CDR3 has 16 residues. Germline values: CDR1 MDHEN, CDR2 SYDVKM. V lost 3 bases and J lost 7, with 19 bases in between. This chain's CDR3 is CASSFGGDSSRQPQHF. In nucleotides, the CDR3 is TGTGCCAGCAGTTTTGGAGGGGACTCTAGCAGGCAGCCCCAGCATTTT.

The CDR3 nucleotides read TGCGCCAGCAGCCCAGGGGTTGCAACTAATGAAAAACTGTTTTTT. It encodes CASSPGVATNEKLFF. V usage is TRBV5-1 and J usage is TRBJ1-4; a possible D gene is TRBD1 (6 bases). Trimming pared 4 bases from V and 0 bases from J, leaving 10 bases between. CDR1 SGHRS and CDR2 YFSETQ come from the germline V gene. The CDR3 totals 15 residues. The complete variable domain, with remaining parts taken from reference TRBV5-1 and TRBJ1-4, reads KAGVTQTPRYLIKTRGQQVTLSCSPISGHRSVSWYQQTPGQGLQFLFEYFSETQRNKGNFPGRFSGRQFSNSRSEMNVSTLELGDSALYLCASSPGVATNEKLFFGSGTQLSVL.

V usage is TRBV5-1 and J usage is TRBJ2-7; D gene ambiguous. Trimming left V 4 bases short and J 6 bases short, with 14 bases between. CDR1 is SGHRS and CDR2 is YFSETQ in the germline V gene. This CDR3 has 13 residues. Here the CDR3 reads CASSREVPGEQYF. CDR3 bases: TGCGCCAGCAGCCGAGAGGTCCCCGGCGAGCAGTACTTC.

V gene TRBV4-1 combines with J gene TRBJ2-7; 8 nucleotides agree with TRBD1. The germline gives CDR1 MGHRA, CDR2 YSYEKL. The CDR3 is 15 residues long. Trimming at V came to 4 bases and at J to 7 bases, leaving 12 bases not matched to a gene. The CDR3 bases are TGCGCCAGCAGCCTCTGGCAGGGGGCTCCCGAAGAGCAGTACTTC. Residues: CASSLWQGAPEEQYF.

V is TRBV5-6 and J is TRBJ2-7; 7 bases are a match to TRBD1. The CDR3 length is 12 residues. CDR1 is SGHDT and CDR2 is YYEEEE in the germline V gene. Trimming removed 5 bases from V and 6 bases from J; junction bases left unmatched: 5. CDR3: CASRTGLSEQYF. CDR3 DNA: TGTGCCAGCAGGACAGGGTTGAGCGAGCAGTACTTC.

The chain employs TRBV20-1 and TRBJ2-4; no definite D call. The CDR3 is made up of 10 amino acids. CDR1 is DFQATT and CDR2 is SNEGSKA in the germline V gene (reference sequence). V lost 5 bases and J lost 7, with 6 bases in between. The chain's CDR3 is CSAFNNIQYF. The CDR3, as DNA: TGCAGTGCTTTTAATAACATTCAGTACTTC.

This clone was counted a few times. The chain joins TRBV7-9 to TRBJ1-1; no firm D call. Trimming took off 5 bases at V and 10 bases at J, with 17 bases between the two ends. The germline gives CDR1 SEHNR, CDR2 FQNEAQ (reference sequence). CDR3 length: 13 amino acids. The CDR3 nucleotides are TGTGCCAGCAGCCCCGGTGCGGATCGGGGAGCTTTCTTT. It specifies CASSPGADRGAFF.

The chain combines TRBV28 with TRBJ1-2; D not resolved. There are 15 residues in the CDR3. Germline CDR1 is MDHEN and CDR2 is SYDVKM. Between the trimmed V and J ends, which lost 5 bases and 2 bases, there was a span of 15 bases. The CDR3 loop is CASSPQAAGNYGYTF. The CDR3 bases are TGTGCCAGCAGTCCTCAGGCGGCCGGAAACTATGGCTACACCTTC.

Only one count was recorded for this clone. The rearrangement links TRBV7-2 to TRBJ2-3, with D tentatively TRBD1 or TRBD2 (5 bases each). CDR1 and CDR2 (germline): SGHTA, FQGNSA. The CDR3 is 16 residues long. V lost 7 bases to trimming and J lost 1 base, with 18 bases between them. This chain's CDR3 is CASTSKVGRGTDTQYF. In nucleotides, the CDR3 is TGTGCCAGCACCTCGAAGGTGGGGCGGGGCACAGATACGCAGTATTTT. Filled out from reference TRBV7-2 and TRBJ2-3, the complete variable domain reads GAGVSQSPSNKVTEKGKDVELRCDPISGHTALYWYRQSLGQGLEFLIYFQGNSAPDKSGLPSDRFSAERTGGSVSTLTIQRTQQEDSAVYLCASTSKVGRGTDTQYFGPGTRLTVL.

This clone was recorded a few times. The V call is TRBV2, the J call TRBJ1-2, with a weak D call TRBD1 (5 bases). The CDR3 runs to 15 residues. V lost 2 bases, J lost 1 base, and 11 bases lay in between. The V gene's germline CDR1 is SNHLY and CDR2 FYNNEI. The CDR3 loop is CASSEYQGFNYGYTF. CDR3 in DNA: TGTGCCAGCAGTGAATACCAGGGATTTAACTATGGCTACACCTTC.

About this clone: Other DNA sequences in this specimen translate into the identical CDR3. V and J are TRBV30 and TRBJ2-2; 7 nucleotides agree with TRBD1. V was pared by 3 bases and J by 5 bases, with 0 bases of the junction left unmatched. This CDR3 contains 12 residues. Germline assignment: CDR1 GTSNPN and CDR2 SVGIG (reference sequence). The CDR3 reads CAWSRGTGELFF. CDR3 coding DNA: TGTGCCTGGAGCAGGGGGACCGGGGAGCTGTTTTTT.

This clone has just one count. The CDR3: CASSSGTYNEQFF. DNA of the CDR3: TGTGCCAGCAGTTCCGGGACGTACAATGAGCAGTTCTTC. This rearrangement joins TRBV12-3 or TRBV12-4 to TRBJ2-1; either TRBD1 or TRBD2 may supply D (5 bases each). The CDR3 covers 13 residues. With 4 bases removed from V and 4 bases from J, the gap between germline ends came to 8 bases.

This chain links TRBV10-3 with TRBJ2-1, with D possibly being TRBD1 or TRBD2 (6 bases each). Germline V gives CDR1 ENHRY, CDR2 SYGVKD. V was clipped by 3 bases and J by 7 bases, with 10 bases between them. This CDR3 is 13 amino acids long. CDR3 amino acids: CAISEEGGNEQFF. CDR3 in DNA: TGTGCCATCAGTGAAGAAGGGGGGAATGAGCAGTTCTTC.